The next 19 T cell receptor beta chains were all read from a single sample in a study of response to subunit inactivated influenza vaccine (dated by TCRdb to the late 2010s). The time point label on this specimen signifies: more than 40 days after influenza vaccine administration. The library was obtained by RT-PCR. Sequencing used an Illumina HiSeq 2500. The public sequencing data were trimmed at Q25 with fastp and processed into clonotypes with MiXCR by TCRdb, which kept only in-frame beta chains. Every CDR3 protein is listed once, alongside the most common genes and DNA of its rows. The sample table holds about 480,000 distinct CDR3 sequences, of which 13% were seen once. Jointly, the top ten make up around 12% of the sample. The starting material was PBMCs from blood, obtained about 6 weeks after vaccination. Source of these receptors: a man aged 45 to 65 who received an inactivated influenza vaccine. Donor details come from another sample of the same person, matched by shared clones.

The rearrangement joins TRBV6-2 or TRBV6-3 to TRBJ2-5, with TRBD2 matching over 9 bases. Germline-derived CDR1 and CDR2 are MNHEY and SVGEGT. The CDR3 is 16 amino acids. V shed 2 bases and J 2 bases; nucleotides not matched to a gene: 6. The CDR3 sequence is CASSYRAAGGQETQYF. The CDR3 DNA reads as TGTGCCAGCAGTTACAGAGCGGCGGGAGGGCAAGAGACCCAGTACTTC.

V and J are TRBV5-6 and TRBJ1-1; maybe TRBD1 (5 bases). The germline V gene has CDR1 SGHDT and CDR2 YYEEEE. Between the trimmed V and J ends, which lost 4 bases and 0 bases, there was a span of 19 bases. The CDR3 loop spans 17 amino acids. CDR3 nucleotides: TGTGCCAGCAGCCTCTTGGGTCAGGGAGGAGTGAACACTGAAGCTTTCTTT. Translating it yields CASSLLGQGGVNTEAFF.

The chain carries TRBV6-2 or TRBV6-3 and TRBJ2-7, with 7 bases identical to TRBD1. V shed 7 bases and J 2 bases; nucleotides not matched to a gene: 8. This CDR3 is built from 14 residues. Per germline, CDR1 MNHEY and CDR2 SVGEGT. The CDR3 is CASTDDRAPYEQYF. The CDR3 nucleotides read TGTGCCAGCACCGACGACAGGGCACCCTACGAGCAGTACTTC.

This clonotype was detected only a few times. CDR3 DNA: TGCAGCGTTGAAAGGGGGCAGGGGGTCGGCGAGCAGTACTTC. Amino acid sequence: CSVERGQGVGEQYF. The chain uses TRBV29-1 and TRBJ2-7; 7 positions agree with TRBD1. V gave up 2 bases and J gave up 6 bases; unmatched junction bases: 10. CDR1 is SQVTM, CDR2 ANQGSEA, per germline. This CDR3 spans 14 amino acids.

The CDR3 DNA reads TGTGCCAGCAGCGTATCACAGGGGACTGCCTACGAGCAGTACTTC. Its translation is CASSVSQGTAYEQYF. This chain joins TRBV11-2 and TRBJ2-7; D might be TRBD1 (7 bases). This CDR3 spans 15 amino acids. Germline V lookup: CDR1 SGHAT, CDR2 FQNNGV. V lost 5 bases and J 2 bases, leaving 16 bases between the germline ends.

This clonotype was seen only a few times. The CDR3 bases are TGTGCCAGCAGTGAGCAGGGGGGCTCCTACGAGCAGTACTTC. It codes for CASSEQGGSYEQYF. The rearrangement uses TRBV2 and TRBJ2-7; TRBD1 is a possible D gene (7 bases). Germline-derived CDR1 and CDR2 are SNHLY and FYNNEI. The CDR3 totals 14 residues. V was pared by 3 bases and J by 0 bases, with 9 bases between.

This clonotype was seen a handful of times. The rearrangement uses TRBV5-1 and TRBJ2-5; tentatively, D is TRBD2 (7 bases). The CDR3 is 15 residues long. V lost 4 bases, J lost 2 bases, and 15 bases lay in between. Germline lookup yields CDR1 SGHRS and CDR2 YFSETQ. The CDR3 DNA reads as TGCGCCAGCAGCAAATCAAGGGGGGGTCAAGAGACCCAGTACTTC. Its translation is CASSKSRGGQETQYF.

CDR3 in DNA: TGTGCCAGCAGTAACACAGTTCCCCCCTACGAGCAGTACTTC. The encoded protein is CASSNTVPPYEQYF. The V call is TRBV27, the J call TRBJ2-7; D gene ambiguous. In germline, CDR1 is MNHEY, CDR2 SMNVEV (reference sequence). This CDR3 contains 14 residues. Trimming removed 5 bases at V and 2 bases at J, with 13 bases between.

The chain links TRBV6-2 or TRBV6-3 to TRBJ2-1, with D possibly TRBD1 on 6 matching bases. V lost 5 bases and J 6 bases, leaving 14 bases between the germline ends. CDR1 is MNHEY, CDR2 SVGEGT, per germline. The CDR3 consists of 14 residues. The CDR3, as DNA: TGTGCCAGCAGTGGACAGCCCGGCCGCAATGAGCAGTTCTTC. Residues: CASSGQPGRNEQFF.

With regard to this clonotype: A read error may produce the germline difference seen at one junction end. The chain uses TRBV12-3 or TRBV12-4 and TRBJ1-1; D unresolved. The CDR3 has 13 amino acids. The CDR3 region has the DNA TGTGCCCGCAGTTTAACAGTGAACACTGAAGCTTTCTTT. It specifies CARSLTVNTEAFF.

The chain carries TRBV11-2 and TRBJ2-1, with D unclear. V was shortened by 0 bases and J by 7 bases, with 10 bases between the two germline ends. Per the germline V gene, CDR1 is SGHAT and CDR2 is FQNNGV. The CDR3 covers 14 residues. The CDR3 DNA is TGTGCCAGCAGCTTAGAGCCCCAAGGGAATGAGCAGTTCTTC. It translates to CASSLEPQGNEQFF.

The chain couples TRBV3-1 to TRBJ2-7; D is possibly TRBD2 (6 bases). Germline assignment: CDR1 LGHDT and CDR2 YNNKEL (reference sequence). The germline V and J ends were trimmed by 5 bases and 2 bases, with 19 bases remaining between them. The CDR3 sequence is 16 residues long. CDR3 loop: CASSDIPGLVPYEQYF. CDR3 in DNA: TGTGCCAGCAGCGACATTCCGGGACTCGTGCCCTACGAGCAGTACTTC.

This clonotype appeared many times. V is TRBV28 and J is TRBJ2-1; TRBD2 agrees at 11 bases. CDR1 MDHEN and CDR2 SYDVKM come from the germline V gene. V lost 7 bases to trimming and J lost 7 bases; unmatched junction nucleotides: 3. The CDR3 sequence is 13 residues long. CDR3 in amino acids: CASKLAGGNEQFF. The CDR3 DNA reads TGTGCCAGCAAGCTAGCGGGAGGTAATGAGCAGTTCTTC.

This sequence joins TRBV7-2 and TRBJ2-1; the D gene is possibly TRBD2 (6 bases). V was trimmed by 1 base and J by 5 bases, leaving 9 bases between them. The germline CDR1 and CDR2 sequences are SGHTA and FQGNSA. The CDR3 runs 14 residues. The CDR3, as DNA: TGTGCCAGCAGCTTAGTTACGGGAGACAATGAGCAGTTCTTC. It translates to CASSLVTGDNEQFF.

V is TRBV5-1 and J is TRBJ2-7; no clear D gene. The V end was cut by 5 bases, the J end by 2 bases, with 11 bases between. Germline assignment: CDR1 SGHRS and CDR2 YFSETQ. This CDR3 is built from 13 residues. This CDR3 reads CASSNAPTYEQYF. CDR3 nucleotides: TGCGCCAGCAGTAACGCTCCAACCTACGAGCAGTACTTC.

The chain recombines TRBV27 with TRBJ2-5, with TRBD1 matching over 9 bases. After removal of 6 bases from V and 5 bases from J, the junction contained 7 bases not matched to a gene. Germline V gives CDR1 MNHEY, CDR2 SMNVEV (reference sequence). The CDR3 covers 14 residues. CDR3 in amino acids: CASSRTGDRETQYF. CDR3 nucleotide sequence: TGTGCCAGCAGCAGGACAGGGGATCGGGAGACCCAGTACTTC.

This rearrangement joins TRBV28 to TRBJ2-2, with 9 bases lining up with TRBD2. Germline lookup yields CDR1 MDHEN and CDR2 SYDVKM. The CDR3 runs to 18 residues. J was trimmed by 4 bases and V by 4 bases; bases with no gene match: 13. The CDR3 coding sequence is TGTGCCAGCAGTTCAAAGTTAGGCGGGGGGGCGGCCACCGGGGAGCTGTTTTTT. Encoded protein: CASSSKLGGGAATGELFF.

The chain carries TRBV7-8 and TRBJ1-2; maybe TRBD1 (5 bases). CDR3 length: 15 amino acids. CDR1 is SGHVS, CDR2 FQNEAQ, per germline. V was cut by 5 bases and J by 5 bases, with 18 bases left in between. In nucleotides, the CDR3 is TGTGCCAGCAGCCCAGACAGTTCGGGGGTTTATGGCTACACCTTC. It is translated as CASSPDSSGVYGYTF.

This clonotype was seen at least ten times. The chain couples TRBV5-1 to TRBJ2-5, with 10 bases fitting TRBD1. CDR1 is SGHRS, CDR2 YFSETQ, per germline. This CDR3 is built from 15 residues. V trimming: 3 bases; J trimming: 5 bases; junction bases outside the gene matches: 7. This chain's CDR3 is CASSWGTGDSETQYF. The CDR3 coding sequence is TGCGCCAGCAGCTGGGGGACAGGGGATTCCGAGACCCAGTACTTC.